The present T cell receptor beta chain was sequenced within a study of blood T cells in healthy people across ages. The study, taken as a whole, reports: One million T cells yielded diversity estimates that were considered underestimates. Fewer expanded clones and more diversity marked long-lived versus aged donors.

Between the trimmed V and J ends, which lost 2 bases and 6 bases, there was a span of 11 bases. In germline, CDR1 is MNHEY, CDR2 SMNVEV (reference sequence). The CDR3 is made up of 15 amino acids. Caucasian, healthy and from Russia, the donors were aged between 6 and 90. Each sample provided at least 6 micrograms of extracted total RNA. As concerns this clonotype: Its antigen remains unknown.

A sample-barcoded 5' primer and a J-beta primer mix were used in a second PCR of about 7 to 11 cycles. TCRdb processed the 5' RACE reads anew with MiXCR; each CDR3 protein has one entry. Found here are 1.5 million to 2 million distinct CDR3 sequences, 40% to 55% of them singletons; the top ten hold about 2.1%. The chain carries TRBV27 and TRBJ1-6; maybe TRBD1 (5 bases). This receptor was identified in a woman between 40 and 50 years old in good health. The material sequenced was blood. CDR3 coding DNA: TGTGCCAGCAGTTTAATCGGACACTTTAATTCACCCCTCCACTTT. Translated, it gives CASSLIGHFNSPLHF.